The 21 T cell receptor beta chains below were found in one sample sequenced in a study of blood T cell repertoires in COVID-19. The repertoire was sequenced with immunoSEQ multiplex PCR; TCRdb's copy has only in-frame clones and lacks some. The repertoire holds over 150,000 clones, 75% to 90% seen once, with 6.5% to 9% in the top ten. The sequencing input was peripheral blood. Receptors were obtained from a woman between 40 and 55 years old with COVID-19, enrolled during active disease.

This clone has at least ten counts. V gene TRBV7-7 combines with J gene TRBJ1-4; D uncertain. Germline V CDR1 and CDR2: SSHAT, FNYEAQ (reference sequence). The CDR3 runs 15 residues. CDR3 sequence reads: CASSPHGNDNEKLFF. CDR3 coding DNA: TGTGCTAGCTCCCCCCATGGCAATGATAATGAAAAACTGTTTTTT.

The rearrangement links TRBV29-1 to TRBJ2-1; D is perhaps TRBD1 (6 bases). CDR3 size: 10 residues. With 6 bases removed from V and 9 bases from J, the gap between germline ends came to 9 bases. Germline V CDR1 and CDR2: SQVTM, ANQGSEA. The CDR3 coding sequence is TGCAGCGTCGCGACAGGTGAGCAGTTCTTC. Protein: CSVATGEQFF.

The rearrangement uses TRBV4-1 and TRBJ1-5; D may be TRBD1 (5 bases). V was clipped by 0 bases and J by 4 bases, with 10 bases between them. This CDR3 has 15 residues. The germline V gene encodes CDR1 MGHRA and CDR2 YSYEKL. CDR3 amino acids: CASSQELQANQPQHF. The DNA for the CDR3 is TGCGCCAGCAGCCAAGAGCTACAGGCTAATCAGCCCCAGCATTTT.

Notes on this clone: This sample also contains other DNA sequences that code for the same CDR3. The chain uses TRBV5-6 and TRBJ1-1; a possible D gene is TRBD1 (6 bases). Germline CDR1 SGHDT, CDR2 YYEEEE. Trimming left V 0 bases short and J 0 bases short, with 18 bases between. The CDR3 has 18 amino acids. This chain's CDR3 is CASSLARGQRIMNTEAFF. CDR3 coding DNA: TGTGCCAGCAGCTTGGCTCGAGGACAGCGGATAATGAACACTGAAGCTTTCTTT.

CDR3 in DNA: TGTGCCAGCAGCCCCCTGAACTTCGACAATGAGCAGTTCTTC. This sequence encodes CASSPLNFDNEQFF. The rearrangement uses TRBV5-6 and TRBJ2-1; no clear D gene. This CDR3 has 14 residues. V was shortened by 4 bases and J by 5 bases, with 13 bases between the two germline ends. Germline assignment: CDR1 SGHDT and CDR2 YYEEEE. Together with reference TRBV5-6 and TRBJ2-1, the CDR3 gives the full variable domain: DAGVTQSPTHLIKTRGQQVTLRCSPKSGHDTVSWYQQALGQGPQFIFQYYEEEERQRGNFPDRFSGHQFPNYSSELNVNALLLGDSALYLCASSPLNFDNEQFFGPGTRLTVL.

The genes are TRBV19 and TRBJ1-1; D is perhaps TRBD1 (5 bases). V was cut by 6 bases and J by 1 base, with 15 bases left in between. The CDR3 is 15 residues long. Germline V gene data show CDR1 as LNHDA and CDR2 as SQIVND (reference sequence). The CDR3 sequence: CASSLGTVGNTEAFF. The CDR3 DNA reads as TGTGCCAGTAGCCTCGGGACTGTGGGGAACACTGAAGCTTTCTTT.

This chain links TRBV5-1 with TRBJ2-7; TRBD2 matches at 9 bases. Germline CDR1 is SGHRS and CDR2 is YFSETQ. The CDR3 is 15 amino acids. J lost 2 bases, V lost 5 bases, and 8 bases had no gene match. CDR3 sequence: CASRLELAGTYEQYF. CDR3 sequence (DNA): TGCGCCAGCAGGCTCGAACTAGCGGGCACCTACGAGCAGTACTTC.

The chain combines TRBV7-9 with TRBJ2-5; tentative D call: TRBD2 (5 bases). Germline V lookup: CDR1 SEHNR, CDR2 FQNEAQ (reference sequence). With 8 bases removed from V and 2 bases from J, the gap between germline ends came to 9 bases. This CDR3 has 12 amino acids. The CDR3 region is CASAPGQETQYF. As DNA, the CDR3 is TGTGCCAGCGCCCCGGGACAAGAGACCCAGTACTTC.

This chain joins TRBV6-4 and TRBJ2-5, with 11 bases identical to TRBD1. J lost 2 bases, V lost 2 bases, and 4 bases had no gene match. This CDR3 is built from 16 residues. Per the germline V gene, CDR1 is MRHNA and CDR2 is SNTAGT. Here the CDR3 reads CASSDTGTGGQETQYF. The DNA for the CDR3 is TGTGCCAGCAGTGACACTGGGACAGGGGGTCAAGAGACCCAGTACTTC.

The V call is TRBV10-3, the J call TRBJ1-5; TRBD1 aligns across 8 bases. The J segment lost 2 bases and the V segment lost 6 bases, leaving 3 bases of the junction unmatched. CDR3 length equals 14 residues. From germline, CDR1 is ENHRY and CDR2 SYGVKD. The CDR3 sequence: CAISQTGGNQPQHF. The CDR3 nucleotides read TGTGCCATCAGCCAGACAGGGGGCAATCAGCCCCAGCATTTT.

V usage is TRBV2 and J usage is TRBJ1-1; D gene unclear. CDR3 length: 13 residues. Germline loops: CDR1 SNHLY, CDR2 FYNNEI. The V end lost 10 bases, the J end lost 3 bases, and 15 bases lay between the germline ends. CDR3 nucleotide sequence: TGTGCCAAATTGGTCCTGGACTACACTGAAGCTTTCTTT. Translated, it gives CAKLVLDYTEAFF.

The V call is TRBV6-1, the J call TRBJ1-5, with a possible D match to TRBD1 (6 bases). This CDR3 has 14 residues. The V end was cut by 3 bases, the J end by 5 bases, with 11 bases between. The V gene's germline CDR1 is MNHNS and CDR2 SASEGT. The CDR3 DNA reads TGTGCCAGCAGTGAGGGGGACAACTATCAGCCCCAGCATTTT. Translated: CASSEGDNYQPQHF.

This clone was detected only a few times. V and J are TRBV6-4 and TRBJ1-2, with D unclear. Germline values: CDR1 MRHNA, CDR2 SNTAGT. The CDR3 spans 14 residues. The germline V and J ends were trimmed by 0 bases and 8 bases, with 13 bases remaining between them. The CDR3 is CASSDSGRNGGYTF. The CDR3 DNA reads TGTGCCAGCAGTGACTCAGGCAGGAATGGAGGCTACACCTTC.

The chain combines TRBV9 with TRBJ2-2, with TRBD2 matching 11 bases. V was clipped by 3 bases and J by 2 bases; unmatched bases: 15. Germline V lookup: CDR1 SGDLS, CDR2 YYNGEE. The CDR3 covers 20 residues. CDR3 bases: TGTGCCAGCAGCGCCCAGACGGCAAAGAGACTAGCGGGAAACACCGGGGAGCTGTTTTTT. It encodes CASSAQTAKRLAGNTGELFF. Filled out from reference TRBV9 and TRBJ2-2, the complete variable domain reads DSGVTQTPKHLITATGQRVTLRCSPRSGDLSVYWYQQSLDQGLQFLIQYYNGEERAKGNILERFSAQQFPDLHSELNLSSLELGDSALYFCASSAQTAKRLAGNTGELFFGEGSRLTVL.

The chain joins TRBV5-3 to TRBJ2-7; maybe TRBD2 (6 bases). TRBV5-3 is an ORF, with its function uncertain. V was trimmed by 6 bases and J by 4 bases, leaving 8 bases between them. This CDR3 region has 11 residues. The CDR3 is CARTGAYEQYF. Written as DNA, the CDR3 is TGTGCCAGAACGGGAGCGTACGAGCAGTACTTC.

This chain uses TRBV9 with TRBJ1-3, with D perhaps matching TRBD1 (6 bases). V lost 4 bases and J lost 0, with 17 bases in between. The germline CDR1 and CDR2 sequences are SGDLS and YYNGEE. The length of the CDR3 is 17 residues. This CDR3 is CASSPGGRLNSGNTIYF. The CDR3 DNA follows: TGTGCCAGCAGCCCGGGGGGCCGCCTAAACTCTGGAAACACCATATATTTT.

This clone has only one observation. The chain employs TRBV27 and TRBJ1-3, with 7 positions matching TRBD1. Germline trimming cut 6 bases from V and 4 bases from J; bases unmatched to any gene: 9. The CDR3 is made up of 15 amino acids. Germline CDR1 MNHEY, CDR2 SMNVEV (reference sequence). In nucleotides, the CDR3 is TGTGCCAGCAGCCCCGGGACAGTAACGGGAAACACCATATATTTT. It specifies CASSPGTVTGNTIYF.

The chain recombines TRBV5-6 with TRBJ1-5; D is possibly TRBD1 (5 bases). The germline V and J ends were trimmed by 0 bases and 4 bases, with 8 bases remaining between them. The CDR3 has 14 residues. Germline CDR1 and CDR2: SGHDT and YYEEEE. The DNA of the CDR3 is TGTGCCAGCAGCTTGGGCAGGGTTAATCAGCCCCAGCATTTT. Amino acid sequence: CASSLGRVNQPQHF.

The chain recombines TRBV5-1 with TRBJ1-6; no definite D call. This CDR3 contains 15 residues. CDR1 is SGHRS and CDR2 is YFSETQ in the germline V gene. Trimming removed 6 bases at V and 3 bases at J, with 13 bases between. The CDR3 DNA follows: TGCGCCAGCACCCCGGAGGGCGGCTATAATTCACCCCTCCACTTT. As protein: CASTPEGGYNSPLHF.

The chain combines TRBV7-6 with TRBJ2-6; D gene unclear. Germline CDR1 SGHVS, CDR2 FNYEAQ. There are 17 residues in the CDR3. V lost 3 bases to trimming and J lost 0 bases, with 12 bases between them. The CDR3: CASSLGQSRSGANVLTF. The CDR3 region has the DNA TGTGCCAGCAGCTTGGGCCAGTCCCGCTCTGGGGCCAACGTCCTGACTTTC.

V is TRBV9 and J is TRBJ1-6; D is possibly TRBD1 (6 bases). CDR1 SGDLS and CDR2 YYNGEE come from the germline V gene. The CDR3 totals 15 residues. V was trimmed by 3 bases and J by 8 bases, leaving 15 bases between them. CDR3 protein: CASSALGRGDSPLHF. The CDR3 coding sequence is TGTGCCAGCAGCGCCCTGGGCAGGGGTGATTCACCCCTCCACTTT.